This TCR beta chain emerged from a study of beta chain features in type 1 diabetes. Of the isolated RNA, all was reverse transcribed, and so the sequenced material was expressed TCRB transcripts. Method: immunoSEQ multiplex PCR; TCRdb's copy keeps in-frame clones and lacks some. This sample has 250,000 to 350,000 clones, with approximately 15% found just once. Study findings and constraints: Junctions at VDJ sites from type 1 diabetes patients had fewer insertions and more deletions. In every one of the four CD4+ subsets, TCRB CDR3s were moderately but significantly shorter in Type 1 diabetes patients.

A remark on this clone: Its antigen is currently unknown.

The CDR3 consists of 15 residues. Per the germline V gene, CDR1 is SGHNT and CDR2 is YYREEE (reference sequence). V shed 4 bases and J shed 6 bases, with 17 bases lying between them. The TCR was taken from a man aged 18 to 29 with type 1 diabetes. This rearrangement joins TRBV5-4 to TRBJ2-1; a possible D gene is TRBD2 (7 bases). The specimen sequenced was naive CD4+ T cells from blood. This CDR3 is CASSRKGGALNEQFF. DNA for the CDR3: TGTGCCAGCAGCAGGAAGGGGGGGGCCCTCAATGAGCAGTTCTTC.